These T cell receptor beta chains were read from a single sample in a study of monozygotic twins with inflammatory bowel disease. TCRdb reprocessed the 5' RACE reads and keeps a single row for each CDR3 protein, giving no DNA. The repertoire shows more than 120,000 distinct CDR3 sequences; the top ten hold 2.4%. Sequenced: blood. All receptors derive from a human donor with ulcerative colitis or Crohn's disease, or a healthy co-twin of an affected twin (not recorded which). CDR3s include the opening cysteine and the closing phenylalanine or tryptophan.

V	J	CDR3
TRBV5-1	TRBJ2-3	CASSSSLTNTDTQYF
TRBV12-3/TRBV12-4	TRBJ1-2	CASSPQGASGYTF
TRBV6-5	TRBJ2-5	CASSYSETQYF
TRBV30	TRBJ2-3	CAWSPQGIMDTQYF
TRBV5-1	TRBJ2-7	CASSLGTPGYEQYF
TRBV20-1	TRBJ1-5	CSARSGGGGPQHF
TRBV7-9	TRBJ2-7	CASRLANEQYF
TRBV5-1	TRBJ2-2	CASSAGQGNTGELFF
TRBV7-2	TRBJ1-3	CASLLGQGSGNTIYF
TRBV20-1	TRBJ1-5	CSAYRTLGGANNQPQHF
TRBV4-3	TRBJ2-1	CASSQDRDYNEQFF
TRBV4-3	TRBJ2-5	CASSQDSAAIETQYF
TRBV20-1	TRBJ2-1	CSARDRGPGSYNEQFF
TRBV7-8	TRBJ2-1	CASSLGLGGGDNEQFF
TRBV7-3	TRBJ1-1	CASSAYGTVNTEAFF
TRBV19	TRBJ2-1	CASSTSSGGNNEQFF